This T cell receptor (beta chain) was recovered during a study of T cell responses to AZD1222 COVID-19 vaccine (dated by TCRdb to 2020 to 2023). Background on the whole study: TCR sequencing was performed for 230 to 250 trial participants, of whom around 200 were given two doses of AZD1222 and approximately 25 were given two doses of MenACWY control vaccine. Trial participants were enrolled into age subgroups of 18-55, 56-69 and 70-plus years, which contained about 160, 30 and 59 TCR-sequenced participants, respectively.

The CDR3 regions of human TCRbeta chains were analyzed by immunosequencing. In the source study's methods: TCRs in the repertoires were matched against a reference library of SARS-CoV-2-specific TCRs that had been generated with the MIRA antigen-specificity platform. Breadth was defined as the fraction of unique TCRs that were SARS-CoV-2-associated, and depth was defined as the fraction of total T cells that were SARS-CoV-2-associated. Using the MIRA data, every spike-specific TCR was mapped to the spike region that the TCR reacted to and assigned to either a CD4 or a CD8 class. Log10-transformed breadth and depth values were compared by one-way ANOVA with Sidak's multiple comparisons tests. TCRdb took this table from immuneACCESS and kept in-frame rearrangements with V and J called. Such tables lack part of the clones; where checked against another copy, unresolved V genes explain under half of the gap, and the rest is unexplained. V and J calls plus clone size are reproduced from that table; the DNA served to infer D and trimming. This sample lists some 180,000 clones; 90% to 95% were detected once. Of the sample, over 1.5% is held by the ten largest clones.

The time point label on this specimen signifies: about 28 days (+/-7) after the second vaccine dose. AZD1222 recipients whose second dose came at about 4 weeks and those whose second dose came at about 12 weeks were combined into one group, since spike-specific TCR depth and breadth did not differ between the two schedules. Vaccinee samples were obtained from the UK trials COV001 and COV002, which included a single-blind randomized controlled phase 2/3 trial of AZD1222 (ChAdOx1 nCoV-19) in healthy adults. For TCRbeta chain sequencing, PBMC samples were collected from trial participants at day 0 and at day 28 after the second dose. Points the paper makes about the study in general: Participants were mostly white British, with more females than males. The authors suggested clonal diversity may have been underestimated. Epitopes outside the regions mutated in the B.1.351 and B.1.1.7 variants were reportedly recognized by nearly half of the unique spike-specific TCRs. Because no day 14 peak-response samples were available, repertoires were characterized only after the peak T cell response. The vaccine-associated CD4 TCRs covered the entire spike protein, and the dominant responses fell in regions 160-218 and 743-854. Spike-specific TCR breadth and depth rose significantly after two AZD1222 doses compared with day 0 and with MenACWY recipients. Conclusions about previously exposed vaccinees are limited, since just a handful of AZD1222 recipients were seropositive for SARS-CoV-2 at baseline. In the small 56-69-year group, the increase in depth fell short of significance, most likely because of low power.

A word on this clone: Its cognate antigen has yet to be identified. Base qualities are not at hand, and no much larger clone is one base apart.

The CDR3 starts with the cysteine, ends with the phenylalanine, and has 17 residues. The sequence is cut down to CDR3 DNA, 51 bases in frame from base 1. CDR1 is given as LNHDA and CDR2 as SQIVND, both from the germline V gene (reference sequence). V is cut back by 6 bases and J by 3 bases, with 10 bases in the junction unmatched. The receptor comes from an adult who received the AZD1222 COVID-19 vaccine. The V and J segments used are TRBV19 and TRBJ1-5; TRBD1 agrees with 11 junctional bases. This specimen was peripheral blood, taken 28 days after the second AZD1222 dose. In nucleotide form, the sequence is TGTGCCAGTAGGCATGGGGACAGGGGGGACCTCAATCAGCCCCAGCATTTT. Translated, this is CASRHGDRGDLNQPQHF.